The source of this T cell receptor beta chain is a study of regulatory T cells in long-lasting Graves disease. Points from the study as a whole: It was in persistent disease that TRBV28, TRBJ1-2 and TRBJ2-5 were favored.

The time point was: newly diagnosed GD, antithyroid drugs for less than 3 months. Extracted RNA from PBMCs served as the source of the TCR library. This CDR3 region has 17 residues. After removal of 5 bases from V and 0 bases from J, the junction contained 9 bases not matched to a gene. CDR1 is SGHVS and CDR2 is FNYEAQ in the germline V gene. Combining iRepertoire HTBI primers with Arm-PCR of CDR3 regions, the authors built TCR beta libraries. One entry per CDR3 protein results from TCRdb running MiXCR on the multiplex PCR reads. The sample contains some 600,000 distinct CDR3 sequences, approximately 16% of which appear only once. This clonotype has at least ten counts. Its antigen is as yet unknown. The sample also formed part of further work on T cells in Graves' hyperthyroidism and ophthalmopathy. As that study records: Reasons for excluding patients were uncontrolled infection, other autoimmune disease, pregnancy or lactation. The HTBI primer set was used in a first-round RT-PCR of the TCR CDR3. Ophthalmopathy could be told apart from stable hyperthyroidism with a 13 V-J model.

The sample was peripheral blood mononuclear cells (PBMCs), taken at new diagnosis, from a patient treated with antithyroid drugs. The V call is TRBV7-6, the J call TRBJ2-2; 7 nucleotides match TRBD2. The origin of this receptor is a man aged 18 to 29 with Graves disease. CDR3 nucleotide sequence: TGTGCCAGCAGCGTCCTAGCGGAATTACCGAACACCGGGGAGCTGTTTTTT. This codes for CASSVLAELPNTGELFF. Variable domain in full (rest from reference TRBV7-6 and TRBJ2-2): GAGVSQSPRYKVTKRGQDVALRCDPISGHVSLYWYRQALGQGPEFLTYFNYEAQQDKSGLPNDRFSAERPEGSISTLTIQRTEQRDSAMYRCASSVLAELPNTGELFFGEGSRLTVL.